One T cell receptor beta chain is described in this entry. This sample is drawn from a study of blood T cell repertoires in COVID-19. Overall study context: Acute and convalescent COVID-19 samples came from the United States, Italy and Spain.

Germline V gene sequence: CDR1 MNHEY, CDR2 SMNVEV (reference sequence). V lost 6 bases and J lost 4; bases outside the gene matches: 14. The CDR3 consists of 16 residues. Original processing methods: Amplifying reference gene primers gave estimates of nucleated cell counts. Method: immunoSEQ multiplex PCR; TCRdb's copy keeps in-frame clones and lacks some. V and J calls and clone size are given by that table; D and trimming were obtained from the DNA. Among more than 50,000 clones listed, 65% to 80% were seen once. Sequencing was carried out using peripheral blood. This clonotype originated in a man between 65 and 80 years old with active or convalescent COVID-19. This sequence joins TRBV27 and TRBJ1-1, with 7 bases that match TRBD1. As DNA, the CDR3 is TGTGCCAGCAGCATCAGACAGGGTGGGGTCGGCACTGAAGCTTTCTTT. Amino acid sequence: CASSIRQGGVGTEAFF.